The 30 T cell receptor beta chains presented below share a single source sample, sequenced in a study of cytomegalovirus exposure and HLA in healthy donors. The primer mix had 60 Vbeta and 13 Jbeta primers. Assay: immunoSEQ multiplex PCR; the TCRdb copy retains only in-frame clones and omits some. The sample gives 150,000 or so clones, roughly 79% of which show up once; 0.9% to 1.1% is in the top ten. The sequenced material came from PBMCs. These receptors were collected from a woman in her 40s in good health and CMV-seronegative.

The chain carries TRBV6-6 and TRBJ1-1, with D possibly matching TRBD1 (5 bases). Trimming took 0 bases from V and 1 from J, leaving 12 bases between them. The CDR3 spans 16 residues. Per the germline V gene, CDR1 is MNHNY and CDR2 is SVGAGI (reference sequence). The CDR3 nucleotides read TGTGCCAGCAGTTACTCGATCGGGGGAACGAACACTGAAGCTTTCTTT. It is translated as CASSYSIGGTNTEAFF.

This clone has only a few counts. One end of the junction fails to match germline, which may point to a read error. The chain couples TRBV7-9 to TRBJ2-5; D remains ambiguous. Germline values: CDR1 SEHNR, CDR2 FQNEAQ (reference sequence). The CDR3 loop spans 12 amino acids. The CDR3 DNA is TGTTCCAGCAGCTTAAACTCAGAGACCCAGTACTTC. It translates to CSSSLNSETQYF.

This clone was seen just once. CDR3 bases: TGCGCCAGCAGTGAGGCAGGAACTCCAGGACTAGGTGAAAAACTGTTTTTT. Amino acids: CASSEAGTPGLGEKLFF. This rearrangement joins TRBV10-1 to TRBJ1-4; D call uncertain. The germline V gene encodes CDR1 WNHNN and CDR2 SYGVQD (reference sequence). Trimming shortened V by 2 bases and J by 7 bases, and 20 bases separated the two germline ends. The CDR3 has 17 amino acids.

The gene calls are TRBV2 and TRBJ2-5; 12 bases agree with TRBD2. V was pared by 5 bases and J by 2 bases, with 9 bases of the junction left unmatched. This CDR3 is 17 amino acids long. Germline V gene lookup returns CDR1 SNHLY and CDR2 FYNNEI. For the CDR3, the DNA is TGTGCCAGCAGTACCCCTACTAGCGGGAGGAGGCAAGAGACCCAGTACTTC. Protein sequence: CASSTPTSGRRQETQYF. The variable domain in full, completed from reference TRBV2 and TRBJ2-5, reads EPEVTQTPSHQVTQMGQEVILRCVPISNHLYFYWYRQILGQKVEFLVSFYNNEISEKSEIFDDQFSVERPDGSNFTLKIRSTKLEDSAMYFCASSTPTSGRRQETQYFGPGTRLLVL.

The sample holds a few counts of this clone. This rearrangement joins TRBV28 to TRBJ1-5; D not certain. This CDR3 contains 12 residues. V gave up 6 bases and J gave up 13 bases, with 16 bases separating them. In germline, CDR1 is MDHEN, CDR2 SYDVKM. CDR3 sequence (DNA): TGTGCCAGCAGAGAAGAACTAGGATCGCAGCATTTT. Amino acids: CASREELGSQHF.

The chain employs TRBV10-3 and TRBJ2-7; D not certain. Germline V gives CDR1 ENHRY, CDR2 SYGVKD. The CDR3 totals 13 residues. V dropped 3 bases and J dropped 1 base, with 7 bases sitting between them. CDR3 residues: CAISDEESYEQYF. CDR3 sequence (DNA): TGTGCCATCAGTGACGAGGAATCCTACGAGCAGTACTTC.

The J gene is TRBJ2-7, the V gene TRBV5-1; TRBD2 matches 7 bases. Trimming cost V 2 bases and J 2 bases; bases outside gene matches: 4. This CDR3 has 14 residues. Germline V gene lookup returns CDR1 SGHRS and CDR2 YFSETQ. CDR3 protein: CASSFERGPYEQYF. The CDR3 DNA sequence: TGCGCCAGCAGCTTTGAGCGGGGTCCCTACGAGCAGTACTTC.

The chain uses TRBV19 and TRBJ1-2, with 8 nucleotides matching TRBD1. Germline CDR1 and CDR2: LNHDA and SQIVND (reference sequence). This CDR3 contains 13 residues. With V trimmed by 5 bases and J by 3 bases, 2 bases remained unmatched. CDR3 region: CASSSGQDYGYTF. As DNA, the CDR3 is TGTGCCAGTAGTTCGGGACAGGACTATGGCTACACCTTC.

This clone came up once. This sequence joins TRBV7-3 and TRBJ2-5, with D perhaps matching TRBD2 (5 bases). The CDR3 covers 14 residues. Germline assignment: CDR1 SGHTA and CDR2 FQGTGA. Trimming removed 5 bases at V and 2 bases at J, with 12 bases between. CDR3 residues: CASSLSGEQETQYF. CDR3 coding DNA: TGTGCCAGCAGCCTTTCCGGGGAACAAGAGACCCAGTACTTC.

This clone was counted a single time. The rearrangement links TRBV15 to TRBJ2-5; 10 bases map to TRBD1. CDR1 and CDR2 from the germline V gene are LNHNV and YYDKDF (reference sequence). This CDR3 spans 16 amino acids. V lost 3 bases and J lost 4; bases outside the gene matches: 8. CDR3 protein: CATSRTGGRLSETQYF. Written as DNA, the CDR3 is TGTGCCACCAGCAGGACAGGGGGCCGGTTGTCAGAGACCCAGTACTTC.

The CDR3 bases are TGTGCCAGCAGTCCCCAAGGGGGTTTCCAGCCCCAGCATTTT. It specifies CASSPQGGFQPQHF. J is TRBJ1-5 and V is TRBV28, with a tentative D call TRBD1 (6 bases). Germline V lookup: CDR1 MDHEN, CDR2 SYDVKM. V lost 5 bases and J lost 7, with 15 bases in between. There are 14 residues in the CDR3. Based on the CDR3 plus reference TRBV28 and TRBJ1-5, the full variable domain is DVKVTQSSRYLVKRTGEKVFLECVQDMDHENMFWYRQDPGLGLRLIYFSYDVKMKEKGDIPEGYSVSREKKERFSLILESASTNQTSMYLCASSPQGGFQPQHFGDGTRLSIL.

The V gene is TRBV11-2, the J gene TRBJ2-5, with TRBD1 as a possible D gene (5 bases). The CDR3 loop spans 13 amino acids. Germline V gene data show CDR1 as SGHAT and CDR2 as FQNNGV. V was cut by 5 bases and J by 1 base, with 8 bases left in between. The CDR3 is CASSAGAQETQYF. As DNA, the CDR3 is TGTGCCAGCAGCGCTGGGGCCCAAGAGACCCAGTACTTC.

The chain employs TRBV19 and TRBJ2-5, with D unresolved. This CDR3 has 15 amino acids. Trimming took off 1 base at V and 5 bases at J, with 14 bases between the two ends. CDR1 is LNHDA, CDR2 SQIVND, per germline (reference sequence). The CDR3 reads CASSIGQVVGETQYF. For the CDR3, the DNA is TGTGCCAGTAGTATAGGGCAGGTAGTCGGTGAGACCCAGTACTTC.

J is TRBJ2-7 and V is TRBV7-8, with D hard to call. Germline CDR1 SGHVS, CDR2 FQNEAQ. V shed 5 bases and J shed 5 bases, with 13 bases lying between them. The CDR3 has 13 amino acids. The CDR3 protein is CASSPAVLHEQYF. For the CDR3, the DNA is TGTGCCAGCAGCCCTGCGGTACTCCACGAGCAGTACTTC.

This clone was counted once. V is TRBV18 and J is TRBJ2-7; 10 bases are shared with TRBD1. Germline V lookup: CDR1 KGHSH, CDR2 LQKENI. This CDR3 region has 15 residues. V shed 0 bases and J 5 bases; nucleotides not matched to a gene: 4. The CDR3 DNA reads TGTGCCAGCTCACCACCGGGACAGGGGCGCCACGAGCAGTACTTC. Amino acid sequence: CASSPPGQGRHEQYF.

The V call is TRBV18, the J call TRBJ2-3; 11 bases are shared with TRBD2. Per the germline V gene, CDR1 is KGHSH and CDR2 is LQKENI. The trim removed 2 bases at V and 1 base at J, leaving 8 bases unmatched. CDR3 length: 18 residues. CDR3 loop: CASSPISGRAGGTDTQYF. In DNA form, the CDR3 reads TGTGCCAGCTCACCAATTAGCGGGAGGGCCGGTGGCACAGATACGCAGTATTTT.

In this sample, this clone turned up a few times. The V call is TRBV18, the J call TRBJ1-5, with D uncertain. Germline CDR1 KGHSH, CDR2 LQKENI. The germline V and J ends were trimmed by 6 bases and 4 bases, with 10 bases remaining between them. The CDR3 contains 13 residues. CDR3 sequence reads: CASSGGENQPQHF. The CDR3 nucleotides are TGTGCCAGCTCGGGTGGAGAGAATCAGCCCCAGCATTTT.

The rearrangement uses TRBV2 and TRBJ2-5; 10 positions agree with TRBD1. CDR1 is SNHLY and CDR2 is FYNNEI in the germline V gene. The V gene end was trimmed by 7 bases and the J gene end by 5 bases; junction bases not matched to a gene: 7. This CDR3 comprises 14 residues. CDR3 protein: CASTLDRGHETQYF. The CDR3 region has the DNA TGTGCCAGCACTCTAGACAGGGGGCACGAGACCCAGTACTTC.

V is TRBV5-8 and J is TRBJ1-5, with 8 nucleotides matching TRBD1. V dropped 2 bases and J dropped 0; count of bases not matched to a gene: 4. The CDR3 is 16 amino acids. Germline assignment: CDR1 SGHTS and CDR2 YDEGEE. The CDR3 DNA is TGTGCCAGCAGCTTAGGGACAGGTTATAGCAATCAGCCCCAGCATTTT. Translated, it gives CASSLGTGYSNQPQHF.

The chain carries TRBV18 and TRBJ1-4, with unresolved D. V was clipped by 6 bases and J by 0 bases, with 11 bases between them. The CDR3 runs to 15 residues. Germline loops: CDR1 KGHSH, CDR2 LQKENI. CDR3: CASSPTVATNEKLFF. In nucleotides, the CDR3 is TGTGCCAGCTCCCCAACAGTTGCAACTAATGAAAAACTGTTTTTT.

The chain employs TRBV5-5 and TRBJ1-5, with 7 positions matching TRBD1. Germline V gene sequence: CDR1 SGHKS, CDR2 YYEKEE (reference sequence). Trimming at V came to 4 bases and at J to 4 bases, leaving 8 bases not matched to a gene. The CDR3 has 15 amino acids. This CDR3 is CASSPGTVQNQPQHF. CDR3 coding DNA: TGTGCCAGCAGCCCTGGGACAGTCCAAAATCAGCCCCAGCATTTT.

This chain uses TRBV11-3 with TRBJ2-2; D might be TRBD1 (5 bases). Germline CDR1 SGHNT, CDR2 YENEEA. Trimming removed 11 bases at V and 6 bases at J, with 16 bases between. This CDR3 contains 13 residues. The CDR3 reads CAGSQGFAGELFF. DNA for the CDR3: TGTGCCGGAAGTCAGGGATTTGCCGGGGAGCTGTTTTTT.

This clone has just a few counts. This chain joins TRBV28 and TRBJ2-1, with TRBD1 identical over 10 bases. From germline, CDR1 is MDHEN and CDR2 SYDVKM. There are 16 residues in the CDR3. J gave up 5 bases and V 6 bases, and 10 bases lay outside the gene matches. This CDR3 is CASRSPVGQGDNEQFF. For the CDR3, the DNA is TGTGCCAGCAGGTCCCCGGTAGGACAGGGGGACAATGAGCAGTTCTTC.

The gene calls are TRBV19 and TRBJ1-1; TRBD1 agrees at 7 bases. The germline CDR1 and CDR2 sequences are LNHDA and SQIVND (reference sequence). J lost 5 bases, V lost 6 bases, and 9 bases had no gene match. This CDR3 has 14 amino acids. CDR3 region: CASRIQGRGTEAFF. CDR3 sequence (DNA): TGTGCCAGTAGGATACAGGGGAGGGGAACTGAAGCTTTCTTT.

The J gene is TRBJ2-2, the V gene TRBV6-1, with 7 bases identical to TRBD1. The V and J ends lost 2 bases and 7 bases, in that order; junction bases with no gene match: 10. The CDR3 has 16 amino acids. In germline, CDR1 is MNHNS, CDR2 SASEGT. The CDR3 here is CASSEISQGDDGELFF. The CDR3 DNA sequence: TGTGCCAGCAGTGAAATCTCCCAGGGGGACGACGGGGAGCTGTTTTTT.

The chain uses TRBV6-5 and TRBJ1-1; the match to TRBD1 covers 7 bases. This CDR3 is 15 amino acids long. The V segment lost 2 bases and the J segment 3 bases; nucleotides outside the gene matches: 6. Per the germline V gene, CDR1 is MNHEY and CDR2 is SVGAGI. The CDR3 DNA is TGTGCCAGCAGTTACGGGGACAGAACTCACACTGAAGCTTTCTTT. Translated, it gives CASSYGDRTHTEAFF.

The chain uses TRBV30 and TRBJ1-5, with D uncertain. This CDR3 has 13 residues. Germline CDR1 reads GTSNPN; CDR2 reads SVGIG (reference sequence). V was shortened by 2 bases and J by 7 bases, with 12 bases between the two germline ends. CDR3 in amino acids: CAWSSGGMQPQHF. CDR3 nucleotide sequence: TGTGCCTGGAGTTCGGGAGGGATGCAGCCCCAGCATTTT.

The chain joins TRBV5-1 to TRBJ2-3, with D unresolved. The V end was cut by 2 bases, the J end by 3 bases, with 7 bases between. This CDR3 contains 13 residues. Germline assignment: CDR1 SGHRS and CDR2 YFSETQ. The CDR3 here is CASSFGRTDTQYF. For the CDR3, the DNA is TGCGCCAGCAGCTTTGGCAGGACAGATACGCAGTATTTT.

V and J are TRBV11-2 and TRBJ2-5; D perhaps matches TRBD1 (5 bases). V shed 3 bases and J shed 5 bases, with 16 bases lying between them. Germline loops: CDR1 SGHAT, CDR2 FQNNGV. The CDR3 loop spans 15 amino acids. The chain's CDR3 is CASSLGQLGRETQYF. The CDR3 region has the DNA TGTGCCAGCAGCTTGGGGCAGCTCGGGCGGGAGACCCAGTACTTC. Full variable domain (rest looked up from reference TRBV11-2 and TRBJ2-5): EAGVAQSPRYKIIEKRQSVAFWCNPISGHATLYWYQQILGQGPKLLIQFQNNGVVDDSQLPKDRFSAERLKGVDSTLKIQPAKLEDSAVYLCASSLGQLGRETQYFGPGTRLLVL.

The chain is built from TRBV30 and TRBJ1-1, with D perhaps TRBD1 (5 bases). This CDR3 is built from 13 residues. In germline, CDR1 is GTSNPN, CDR2 SVGIG (reference sequence). The V end lost 7 bases, the J end lost 3 bases, and 15 bases lay between the germline ends. CDR3 DNA: TGTGCCTCCCGGCTGTGGGGGGACACTGAAGCTTTCTTT. As protein: CASRLWGDTEAFF. Based on the CDR3 plus reference TRBV30 and TRBJ1-1, the full variable domain is SQTIHQWPATLVQPVGSPLSLECTVEGTSNPNLYWYRQAAGRGLQLLFYSVGIGQISSEVPQNLSASRPQDRQFILSSKKLLLSDSGFYLCASRLWGDTEAFFGQGTRLTVV.